This T cell receptor beta chain was captured in a study of blood T cell repertoires in COVID-19. Study details: Samples of COVID-19 (acute and convalescent) were obtained from the United States, Italy and Spain. The cDNA or gDNA used as material had been derived from T cells, B-cell-depleted T cells, or PBMCs.

This clone was found a few times. As processed by the authors: Amplified reference gene primers provided the basis for estimating nucleated cell counts. TCRdb's table, derived via immunoSEQ multiplex PCR, lists solely in-frame clones and lacks some. V and J calls and clone size come straight from that table; D and trimming were deduced from the DNA. There are 25,000 to 30,000 clones in the sample; about 88% occur only once, and 8.4% lies in the top ten. This receptor was taken from a man aged 65-85 years with active or convalescent COVID-19. Sequencing was performed on peripheral blood.

The CDR3 DNA is TGTGCCAGCAGTTACTCTACAGAATCAGGAAACACCATATATTTT. Encoded protein: CASSYSTESGNTIYF. The chain is built from TRBV6-5 and TRBJ1-3; the D is unclear. CDR1 MNHEY and CDR2 SVGAGI come from the germline V gene. The CDR3 runs to 15 residues. The V gene lost 0 bases and the J gene lost 4 bases, with 10 bases spanning the gap.